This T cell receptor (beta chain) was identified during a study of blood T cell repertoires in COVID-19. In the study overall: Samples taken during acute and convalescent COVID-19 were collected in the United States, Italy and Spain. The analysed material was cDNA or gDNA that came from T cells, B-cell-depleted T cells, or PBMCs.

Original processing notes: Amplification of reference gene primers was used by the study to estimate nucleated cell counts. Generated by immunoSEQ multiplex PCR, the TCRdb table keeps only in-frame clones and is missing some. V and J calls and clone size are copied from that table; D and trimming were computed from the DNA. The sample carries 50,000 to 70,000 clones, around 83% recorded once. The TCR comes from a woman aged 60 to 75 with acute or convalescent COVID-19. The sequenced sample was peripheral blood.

In nucleotides, the CDR3 is TGTGCCAGTAGTCAAGGGACAGTGGGTGAGACCCAGTACTTC. This encodes CASSQGTVGETQYF. V and J are TRBV19 and TRBJ2-5; TRBD1 matches at 7 bases. This CDR3 region has 14 residues. From germline, CDR1 is LNHDA and CDR2 SQIVND (reference sequence). Losses at the gene ends were 5 bases for V and 5 bases for J; bases not matched to a gene: 8.